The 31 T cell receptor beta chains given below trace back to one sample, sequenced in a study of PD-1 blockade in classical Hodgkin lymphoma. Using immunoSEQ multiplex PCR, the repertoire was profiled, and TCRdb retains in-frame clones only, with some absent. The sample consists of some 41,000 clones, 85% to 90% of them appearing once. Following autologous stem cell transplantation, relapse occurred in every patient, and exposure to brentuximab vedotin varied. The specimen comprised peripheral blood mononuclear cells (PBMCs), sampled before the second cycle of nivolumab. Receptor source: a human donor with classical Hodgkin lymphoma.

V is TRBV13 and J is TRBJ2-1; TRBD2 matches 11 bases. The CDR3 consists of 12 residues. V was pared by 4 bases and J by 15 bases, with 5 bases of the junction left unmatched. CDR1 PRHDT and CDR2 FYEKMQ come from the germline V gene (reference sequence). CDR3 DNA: TGTGCCAGCAGCTGGGGACTAGCGGCGCGGTTCTTC. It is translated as CASSWGLAARFF.

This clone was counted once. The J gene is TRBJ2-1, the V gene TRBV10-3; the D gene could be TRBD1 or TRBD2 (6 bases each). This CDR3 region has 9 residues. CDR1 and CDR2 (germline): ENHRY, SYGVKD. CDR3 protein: CARGDEQFF. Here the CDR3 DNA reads TGTGCAAGGGGGGATGAGCAGTTCTTC.

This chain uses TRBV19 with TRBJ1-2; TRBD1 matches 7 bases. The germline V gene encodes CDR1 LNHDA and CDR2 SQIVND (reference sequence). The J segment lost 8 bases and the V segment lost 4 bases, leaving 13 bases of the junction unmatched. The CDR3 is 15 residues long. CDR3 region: CASSKGGDSVIGYTF. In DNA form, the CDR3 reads TGTGCCAGTAGTAAGGGGGGGGACAGCGTTATAGGCTACACCTTC. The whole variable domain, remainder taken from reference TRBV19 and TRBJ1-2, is DGGITQSPKYLFRKEGQNVTLSCEQNLNHDAMYWYRQDPGQGLRLIYYSQIVNDFQKGDIAEGYSVSREKKESFPLTVTSAQKNPTAFYLCASSKGGDSVIGYTFGSGTRLTVV.

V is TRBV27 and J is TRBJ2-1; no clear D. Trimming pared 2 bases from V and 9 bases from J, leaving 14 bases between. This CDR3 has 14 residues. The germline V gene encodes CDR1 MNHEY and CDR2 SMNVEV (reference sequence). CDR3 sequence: CASSLKSGVSEQFF. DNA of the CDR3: TGTGCCAGCAGTTTAAAGTCCGGCGTCAGTGAGCAGTTCTTC.

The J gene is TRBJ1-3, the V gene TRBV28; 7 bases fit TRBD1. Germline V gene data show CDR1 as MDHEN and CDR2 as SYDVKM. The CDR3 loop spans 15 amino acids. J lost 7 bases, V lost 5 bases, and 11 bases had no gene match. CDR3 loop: CASSEDSGTENTIYF. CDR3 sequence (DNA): TGTGCCAGCAGTGAGGACAGTGGGACAGAGAACACCATATATTTT.

The CDR3 nucleotides are TGTGCCAGCAGCTTACGGGACCGAGGGGAGCAGTTCTTC. Translation: CASSLRDRGEQFF. This sequence joins TRBV11-3 and TRBJ2-1; possibly TRBD1 or TRBD2 for D (5 bases each). The germline V gene encodes CDR1 SGHNT and CDR2 YENEEA. The CDR3 consists of 13 residues. The ends were cut back, 2 bases at V and 10 bases at J, with 12 bases in the middle. The variable domain in full, completed from reference TRBV11-3 and TRBJ2-1, reads EAGVVQSPRYKIIEKKQPVAFWCNPISGHNTLYWYLQNLGQGPELLIRYENEEAVDDSQLPKDRFSAERLKGVDSTLKIQPAELGDSAVYLCASSLRDRGEQFFGPGTRLTVL.

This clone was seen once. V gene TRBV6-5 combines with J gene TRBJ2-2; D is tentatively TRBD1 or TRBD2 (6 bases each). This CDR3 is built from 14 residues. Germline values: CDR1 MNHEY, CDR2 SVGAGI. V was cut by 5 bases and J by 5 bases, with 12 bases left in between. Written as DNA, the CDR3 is TGTGCCAGCAGTGAAGGGGGGCCTACCGGGGAGCTGTTTTTT. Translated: CASSEGGPTGELFF.

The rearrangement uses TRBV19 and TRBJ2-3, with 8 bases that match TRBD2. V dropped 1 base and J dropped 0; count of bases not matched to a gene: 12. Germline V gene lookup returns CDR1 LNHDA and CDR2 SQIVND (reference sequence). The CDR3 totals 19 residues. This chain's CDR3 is CASSIVHLGRAVSTDTQYF. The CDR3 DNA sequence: TGTGCCAGTAGTATAGTCCATCTCGGGAGGGCCGTTAGCACAGATACGCAGTATTTT.

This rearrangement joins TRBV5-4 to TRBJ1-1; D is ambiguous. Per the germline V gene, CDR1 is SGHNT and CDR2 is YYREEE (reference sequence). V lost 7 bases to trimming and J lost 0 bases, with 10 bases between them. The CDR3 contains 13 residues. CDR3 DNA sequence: TGTGCCAGCCGGGGTAACATGAACACTGAAGCTTTCTTT. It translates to CASRGNMNTEAFF.

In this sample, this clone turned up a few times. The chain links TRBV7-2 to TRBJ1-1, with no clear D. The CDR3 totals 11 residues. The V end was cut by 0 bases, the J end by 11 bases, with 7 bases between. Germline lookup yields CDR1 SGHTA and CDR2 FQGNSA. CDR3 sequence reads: CASSLALLAFF. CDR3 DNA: TGTGCCAGCAGCTTAGCCTTACTGGCTTTCTTT. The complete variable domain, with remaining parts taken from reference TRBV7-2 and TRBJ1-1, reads GAGVSQSPSNKVTEKGKDVELRCDPISGHTALYWYRQSLGQGLEFLIYFQGNSAPDKSGLPSDRFSAERTGGSVSTLTIQRTQQEDSAVYLCASSLALLAFFGQGTRLTVV.

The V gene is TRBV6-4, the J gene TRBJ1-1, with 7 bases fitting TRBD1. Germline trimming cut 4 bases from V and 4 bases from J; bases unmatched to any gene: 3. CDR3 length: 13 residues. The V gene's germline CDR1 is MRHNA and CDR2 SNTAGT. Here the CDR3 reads CASSVDRATEAFF. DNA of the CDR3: TGTGCCAGCAGTGTCGACAGGGCCACTGAAGCTTTCTTT.

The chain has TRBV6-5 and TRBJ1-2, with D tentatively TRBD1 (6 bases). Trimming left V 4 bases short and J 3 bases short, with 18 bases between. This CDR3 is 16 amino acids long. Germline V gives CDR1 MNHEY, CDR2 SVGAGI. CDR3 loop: CASSSPGVRGHYGYTF. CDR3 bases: TGTGCCAGCAGTTCTCCTGGTGTCAGGGGACACTATGGCTACACCTTC.

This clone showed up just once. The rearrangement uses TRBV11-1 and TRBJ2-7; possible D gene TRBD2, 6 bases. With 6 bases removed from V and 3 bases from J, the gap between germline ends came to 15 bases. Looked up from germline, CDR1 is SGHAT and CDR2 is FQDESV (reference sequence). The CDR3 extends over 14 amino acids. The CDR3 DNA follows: TGTGCCAGCAGGCGGCGGGACGGGAACTACGAGCAGTACTTC. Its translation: CASRRRDGNYEQYF.

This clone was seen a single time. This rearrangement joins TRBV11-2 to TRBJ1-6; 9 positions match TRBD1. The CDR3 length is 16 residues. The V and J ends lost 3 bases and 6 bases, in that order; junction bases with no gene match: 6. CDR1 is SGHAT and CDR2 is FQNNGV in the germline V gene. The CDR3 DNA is TGTGCCAGCAGCTTGGACAGGGGTCCCCCTAATTCACCCCTCCACTTT. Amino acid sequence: CASSLDRGPPNSPLHF. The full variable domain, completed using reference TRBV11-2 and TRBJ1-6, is EAGVAQSPRYKIIEKRQSVAFWCNPISGHATLYWYQQILGQGPKLLIQFQNNGVVDDSQLPKDRFSAERLKGVDSTLKIQPAKLEDSAVYLCASSLDRGPPNSPLHFGNGTRLTVT.

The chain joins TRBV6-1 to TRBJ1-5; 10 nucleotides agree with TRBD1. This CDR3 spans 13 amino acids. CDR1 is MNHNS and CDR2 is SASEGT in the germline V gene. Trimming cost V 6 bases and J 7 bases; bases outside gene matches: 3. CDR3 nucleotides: TGTGCCAGCAGGACAGGGGGCCGACAGCCCCAGCATTTT. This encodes CASRTGGRQPQHF.

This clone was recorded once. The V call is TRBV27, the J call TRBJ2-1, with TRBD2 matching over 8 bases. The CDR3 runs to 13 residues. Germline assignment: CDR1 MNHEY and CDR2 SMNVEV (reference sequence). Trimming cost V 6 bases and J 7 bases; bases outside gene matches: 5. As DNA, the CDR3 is TGTGCCAGCAGCGGACTAGCTATTAATGAGCAGTTCTTC. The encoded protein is CASSGLAINEQFF.

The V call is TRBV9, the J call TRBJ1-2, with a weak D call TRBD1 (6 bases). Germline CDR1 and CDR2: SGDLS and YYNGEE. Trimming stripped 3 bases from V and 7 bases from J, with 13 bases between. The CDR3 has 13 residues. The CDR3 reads CASSAGQKRGYTF. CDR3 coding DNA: TGTGCCAGCAGCGCCGGACAGAAACGTGGCTACACCTTC.

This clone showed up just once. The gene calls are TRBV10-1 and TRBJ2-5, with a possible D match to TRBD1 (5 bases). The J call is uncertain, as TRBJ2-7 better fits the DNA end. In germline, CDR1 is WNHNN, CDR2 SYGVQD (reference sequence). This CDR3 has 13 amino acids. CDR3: CASSLAGWVEQYF. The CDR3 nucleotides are TGCGCCAGCAGTCTGGCAGGGTGGGTCGAGCAGTACTTC.

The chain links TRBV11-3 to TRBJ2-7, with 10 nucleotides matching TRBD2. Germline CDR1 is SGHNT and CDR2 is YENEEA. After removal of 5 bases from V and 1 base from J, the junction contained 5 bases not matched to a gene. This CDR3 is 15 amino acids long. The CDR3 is CASSIERGGSYEQYF. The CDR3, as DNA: TGTGCCAGCAGCATTGAGCGGGGGGGTTCCTACGAGCAGTACTTC. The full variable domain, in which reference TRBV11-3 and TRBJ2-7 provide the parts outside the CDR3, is EAGVVQSPRYKIIEKKQPVAFWCNPISGHNTLYWYLQNLGQGPELLIRYENEEAVDDSQLPKDRFSAERLKGVDSTLKIQPAELGDSAVYLCASSIERGGSYEQYFGPGTRLTVT.

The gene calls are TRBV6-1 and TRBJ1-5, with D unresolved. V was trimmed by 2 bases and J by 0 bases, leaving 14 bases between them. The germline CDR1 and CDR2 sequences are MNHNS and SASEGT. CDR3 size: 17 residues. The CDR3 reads CASSENHGVGSNQPQHF. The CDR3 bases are TGTGCCAGCAGTGAAAATCACGGGGTCGGTAGCAATCAGCCCCAGCATTTT.

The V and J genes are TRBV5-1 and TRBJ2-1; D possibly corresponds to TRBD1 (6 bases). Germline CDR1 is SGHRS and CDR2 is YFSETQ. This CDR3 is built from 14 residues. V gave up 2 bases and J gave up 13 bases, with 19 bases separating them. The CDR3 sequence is CASSLNYRAPFQFF. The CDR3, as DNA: TGCGCCAGCAGCTTAAACTACAGGGCCCCTTTCCAGTTCTTC.

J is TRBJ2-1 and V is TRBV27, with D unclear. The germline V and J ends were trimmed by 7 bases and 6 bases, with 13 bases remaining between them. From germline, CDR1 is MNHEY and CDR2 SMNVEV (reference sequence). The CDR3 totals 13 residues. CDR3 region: CASNPRWSNEQFF. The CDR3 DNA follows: TGTGCCAGCAACCCGCGGTGGAGCAATGAGCAGTTCTTC.

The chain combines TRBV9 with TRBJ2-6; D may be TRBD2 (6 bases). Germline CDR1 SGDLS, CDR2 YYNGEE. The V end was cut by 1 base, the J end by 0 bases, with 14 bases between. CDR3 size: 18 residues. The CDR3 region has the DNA TGTGCCAGCAGCGTAAGTGGGCGGGACGCCTCTGGGGCCAACGTCCTGACTTTC. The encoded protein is CASSVSGRDASGANVLTF.

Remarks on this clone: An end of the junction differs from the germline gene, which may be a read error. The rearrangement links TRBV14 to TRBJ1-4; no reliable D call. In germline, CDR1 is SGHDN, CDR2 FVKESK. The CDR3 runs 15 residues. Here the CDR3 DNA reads TGTGCCAGCAGTCAAGTGGTCGGCGGCTCCGAGAAACTGTTTTTT. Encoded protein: CASSQVVGGSEKLFF.

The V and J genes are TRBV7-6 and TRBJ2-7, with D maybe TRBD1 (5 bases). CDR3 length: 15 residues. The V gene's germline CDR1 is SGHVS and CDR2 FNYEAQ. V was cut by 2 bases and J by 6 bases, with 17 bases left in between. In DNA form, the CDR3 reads TGTGCCAGCAGCTTATATCCCCTCGCTAGGGGCGAGCAGTACTTC. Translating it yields CASSLYPLARGEQYF.

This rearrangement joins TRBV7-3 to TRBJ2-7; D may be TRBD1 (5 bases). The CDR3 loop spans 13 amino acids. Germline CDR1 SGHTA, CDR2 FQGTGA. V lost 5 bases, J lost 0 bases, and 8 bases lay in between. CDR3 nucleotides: TGTGCCAGCAGCCTAGGGGCCTCCTACGAGCAGTACTTC. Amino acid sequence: CASSLGASYEQYF.

The CDR3 DNA reads as TGTGCCAGCAGCGCTCTTCCTCAGGAGCAGTACTTC. Translated, it gives CASSALPQEQYF. V gene TRBV5-6 combines with J gene TRBJ2-7; D is ambiguous. Deletions cut 4 bases from V and 7 bases from J, with 12 bases between. CDR1 is SGHDT and CDR2 is YYEEEE in the germline V gene. The length of the CDR3 is 12 residues. The entire variable domain, with the rest obtained from reference TRBV5-6 and TRBJ2-7, is as follows: DAGVTQSPTHLIKTRGQQVTLRCSPKSGHDTVSWYQQALGQGPQFIFQYYEEEERQRGNFPDRFSGHQFPNYSSELNVNALLLGDSALYLCASSALPQEQYFGPGTRLTVT.

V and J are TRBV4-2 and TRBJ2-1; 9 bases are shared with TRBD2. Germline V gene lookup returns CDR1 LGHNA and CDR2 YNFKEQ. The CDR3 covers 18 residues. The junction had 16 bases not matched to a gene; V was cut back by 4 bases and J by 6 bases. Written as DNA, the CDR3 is TGTGCCAGCAGCCGAGAAGGGGTAGCGGGAGTAGTATCCAATGAGCAGTTCTTC. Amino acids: CASSREGVAGVVSNEQFF.

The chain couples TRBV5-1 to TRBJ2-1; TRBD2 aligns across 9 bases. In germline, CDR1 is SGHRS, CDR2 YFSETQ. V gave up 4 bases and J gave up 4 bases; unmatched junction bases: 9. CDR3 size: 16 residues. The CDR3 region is CASSLSTSGAYNEQFF. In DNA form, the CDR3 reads TGCGCCAGCAGCCTGTCGACTAGCGGAGCTTACAATGAGCAGTTCTTC.

This CDR3 reads CATSPTSGSQYEQYF. The CDR3 coding sequence is TGTGCCACCAGCCCAACTAGCGGGAGTCAGTACGAGCAGTACTTC. The rearrangement joins TRBV15 to TRBJ2-7; 11 nucleotides match TRBD2. After removal of 5 bases from V and 4 bases from J, the junction contained 7 bases not matched to a gene. CDR1 and CDR2 (germline): LNHNV, YYDKDF (reference sequence). The CDR3 totals 15 residues.

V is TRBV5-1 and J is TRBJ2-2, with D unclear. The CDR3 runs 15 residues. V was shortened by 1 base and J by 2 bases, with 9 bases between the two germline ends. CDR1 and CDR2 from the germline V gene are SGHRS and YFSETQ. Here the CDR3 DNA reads TGCGCCAGCAGCTTGAACAGCAAAAACACCGGGGAGCTGTTTTTT. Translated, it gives CASSLNSKNTGELFF.